This TCR beta chain was identified during a study of tissue T cells after allogeneic stem cell transplantation. Germline V lookup: CDR1 LGHNA, CDR2 YNLKQL (reference sequence). The CDR3 length is 15 residues. V was pared by 1 base and J by 1 base, with 2 bases of the junction left unmatched. Here immunoSEQ multiplex PCR was the method, and the copy in TCRdb shows in-frame clones only, minus some. The sample includes fewer than 4,500 clones, roughly 45% of them seen just once. As for this clone: The gene names here belong to mouse. The read ends 1 residue before the CDR3 terminus; that terminus is restored from the germline J gene. This specimen includes other DNA sequences encoding the same CDR3.

The time point was: mouse harvest day 14 after allogeneic transplant. The graft held 10^6 splenic CD5+ T cells and 10^7 T-cell-depleted bone marrow cells. Mice had MHC-mismatched B6 into BALB/c GVHD, sampled day 7 or 14. The specimen was gut tissue. This rearrangement joins TRBV5 to TRBJ2-7; TRBD1 agrees at 9 bases. The source of this sequence is a female BALB/c mouse given C57BL/6 T cells with graft-versus-host disease after an allogeneic hematopoietic cell transplant. CDR3 in amino acids: CASSQAGTGSYEQYF. The CDR3 DNA, read in part, is TGTGCCAGCAGCCAAGCAGGGACAGGGTCCTATGAACAGTAC.